Below are 12 T cell receptor beta chains sequenced from a single sample in a study of Graves' ophthalmopathy and Graves' hyperthyroidism. TCR beta CDR3 regions were amplified from RNA transcripts. HTBI primers were employed in first-round RT-PCR, then a second-round multiplex PCR followed. TCRdb recomputed calls from the multiplex PCR reads with MiXCR, one row per CDR3 protein. In the table there are around 1.1 million distinct CDR3 sequences, roughly 35% of which are singletons. The sequenced material came from peripheral blood or thyroid tissue (not recorded which). The receptor source for this set is an adult man with Graves' hyperthyroidism.

The genes are TRBV10-3 and TRBJ2-2; D gene uncertain. V was shortened by 3 bases and J by 7 bases, with 12 bases between the two germline ends. The CDR3 sequence is 14 residues long. Germline CDR1 and CDR2: ENHRY and SYGVKD. In DNA form, the CDR3 reads TGTGCCATCAGTGATCGGATTGGAGACGGGGAGCTGTTTTTT. It yields the protein CAISDRIGDGELFF.

The chain is built from TRBV25-1 and TRBJ2-5; D gene unclear. V lost 8 bases, J lost 5 bases, and 15 bases lay in between. CDR3 length: 13 residues. Germline CDR1 is MGHDK and CDR2 is SYGVNS. The CDR3 DNA reads as TGTGCCAGCTCCGATGTTATGCGGGAGACCCAGTACTTC. Its translation: CASSDVMRETQYF. The variable domain in full, with the rest retrieved from reference TRBV25-1 and TRBJ2-5, is EADIYQTPRYLVIGTGKKITLECSQTMGHDKMYWYQQDPGMELHLIHYSYGVNSTEKGDLSSESTVSRIRTEHFPLTLESARPSHTSQYLCASSDVMRETQYFGPGTRLLVL.

This clonotype was seen repeatedly, ten times or more. The V gene is TRBV29-1, the J gene TRBJ2-2, with TRBD1 matching over 9 bases. Germline loops: CDR1 SQVTM, CDR2 ANQGSEA. V shed 7 bases, J shed 3 bases, and the junction held 6 bases outside the gene matches. This CDR3 is built from 14 residues. The CDR3: CSALRDRDTGELFF. CDR3 in DNA: TGCAGCGCACTCCGGGACAGGGACACCGGGGAGCTGTTTTTT.

This clonotype was seen a handful of times. This chain connects TRBV2 to TRBJ1-2, with D hard to call. This CDR3 comprises 13 residues. Germline loops: CDR1 SNHLY, CDR2 FYNNEI. V gave up 6 bases and J gave up 0 bases, with 8 bases separating them. The CDR3 protein is CASSRETNYGYTF. CDR3 sequence (DNA): TGTGCCAGCAGCCGGGAAACTAACTATGGCTACACCTTC.

The rearrangement links TRBV7-9 to TRBJ1-6, with a tentative D call TRBD1 (6 bases). The CDR3 length is 15 residues. Germline values: CDR1 SEHNR, CDR2 FQNEAQ (reference sequence). V gave up 5 bases and J gave up 6 bases, with 14 bases separating them. CDR3 loop: CASSGYTGINSPLHF. For the CDR3, the DNA is TGTGCCAGCAGCGGGTATACAGGGATTAATTCACCCCTCCACTTT.

The V call is TRBV7-9, the J call TRBJ1-1, with D perhaps matching TRBD1 (5 bases). Germline V gene lookup returns CDR1 SEHNR and CDR2 FQNEAQ (reference sequence). The CDR3 runs to 13 residues. Deletions cut 2 bases from V and 6 bases from J, with 10 bases between. The CDR3 loop reads CASSLYQGSEAFF. The CDR3 DNA reads TGTGCCAGCAGCTTATACCAGGGTTCTGAAGCTTTCTTT.

This clonotype occurred many times. The rearrangement links TRBV19 to TRBJ1-4; D is perhaps TRBD1 (6 bases). The CDR3 has 15 amino acids. From germline, CDR1 is LNHDA and CDR2 SQIVND (reference sequence). V dropped 4 bases and J dropped 7 bases, with 16 bases sitting between them. CDR3 protein: CASSSRGSGLEKLFF. The CDR3 nucleotides read TGTGCCAGTAGTAGCAGGGGTTCGGGCCTTGAAAAACTGTTTTTT.

This clonotype has at least ten counts. The chain links TRBV5-6 to TRBJ2-5; 7 nucleotides align to TRBD2. This CDR3 region has 15 residues. J lost 5 bases, V lost 0 bases, and 7 bases had no gene match. CDR1 and CDR2 (germline): SGHDT, YYEEEE. The CDR3 loop is CASSLGVREGETQYF. In nucleotides, the CDR3 is TGTGCCAGCAGCTTGGGTGTCAGGGAGGGGGAGACCCAGTACTTC. Filled out from reference TRBV5-6 and TRBJ2-5, the complete variable domain reads DAGVTQSPTHLIKTRGQQVTLRCSPKSGHDTVSWYQQALGQGPQFIFQYYEEEERQRGNFPDRFSGHQFPNYSSELNVNALLLGDSALYLCASSLGVREGETQYFGPGTRLLVL.

This clonotype has ten or more counts. This sequence joins TRBV2 and TRBJ1-5; 8 bases map to TRBD1. Trimming took 6 bases from V and 4 from J; bases not matched to a gene: 5. Germline CDR1 reads SNHLY; CDR2 reads FYNNEI. This CDR3 is built from 14 residues. The CDR3 sequence is CASSAGQENQPQHF. CDR3 coding DNA: TGTGCCAGCAGCGCGGGACAGGAGAATCAGCCCCAGCATTTT.

This clonotype has at least ten counts. J is TRBJ2-7 and V is TRBV7-8; a possible D gene is TRBD1 (5 bases). The CDR3 has 13 residues. Germline values: CDR1 SGHVS, CDR2 FQNEAQ. Deletions cut 5 bases from V and 2 bases from J, with 10 bases between. CDR3 residues: CASSADRAYEQYF. The CDR3 bases are TGTGCCAGCAGCGCCGACAGAGCCTACGAGCAGTACTTC.

CDR3 nucleotide sequence: TGTGCCAGCATTGGGGGGGCACGCTACGAGCAGTACTTC. Encoded protein: CASIGGARYEQYF. This rearrangement joins TRBV2 to TRBJ2-7, with a weak D call TRBD2 (7 bases). This CDR3 is built from 13 residues. The V and J ends lost 7 bases and 3 bases respectively, with 13 bases between them. Germline V gene sequence: CDR1 SNHLY, CDR2 FYNNEI.

This clonotype appeared once. CDR3 region: CASSQGWREGINEQYF. The CDR3 DNA sequence: TGTGCCAGCAGCCAAGGCTGGCGGGAGGGGATCAACGAGCAGTACTTC. The V call is TRBV14, the J call TRBJ2-7, with 9 positions matching TRBD2. The CDR3 has 16 residues. Germline V gives CDR1 SGHDN, CDR2 FVKESK. The V gene end was trimmed by 1 base and the J gene end by 5 bases; junction bases not matched to a gene: 9.